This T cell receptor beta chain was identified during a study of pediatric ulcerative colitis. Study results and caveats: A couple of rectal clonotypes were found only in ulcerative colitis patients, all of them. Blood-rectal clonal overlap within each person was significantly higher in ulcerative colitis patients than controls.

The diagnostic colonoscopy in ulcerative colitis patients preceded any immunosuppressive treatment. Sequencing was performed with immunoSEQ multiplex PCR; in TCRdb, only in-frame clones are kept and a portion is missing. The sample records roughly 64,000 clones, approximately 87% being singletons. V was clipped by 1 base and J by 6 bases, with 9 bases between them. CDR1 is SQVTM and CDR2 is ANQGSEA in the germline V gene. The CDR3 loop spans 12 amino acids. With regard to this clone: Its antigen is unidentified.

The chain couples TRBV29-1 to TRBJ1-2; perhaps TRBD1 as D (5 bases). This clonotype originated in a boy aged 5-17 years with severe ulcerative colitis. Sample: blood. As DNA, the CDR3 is TGCAGCGTTGAAGTCTCCAGGGATGGCTACACCTTC. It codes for CSVEVSRDGYTF.